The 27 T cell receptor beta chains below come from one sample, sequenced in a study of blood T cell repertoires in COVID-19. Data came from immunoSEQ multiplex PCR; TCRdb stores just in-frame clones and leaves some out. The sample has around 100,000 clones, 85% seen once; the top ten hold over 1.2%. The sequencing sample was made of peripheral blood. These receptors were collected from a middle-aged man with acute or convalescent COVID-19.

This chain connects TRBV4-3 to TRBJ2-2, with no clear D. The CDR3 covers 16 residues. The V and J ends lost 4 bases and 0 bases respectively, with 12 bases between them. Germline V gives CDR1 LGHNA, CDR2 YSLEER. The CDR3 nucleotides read TGCGCCAGCAGCCCCGCGAAGTCCCCGAACACCGGGGAGCTGTTTTTT. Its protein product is CASSPAKSPNTGELFF.

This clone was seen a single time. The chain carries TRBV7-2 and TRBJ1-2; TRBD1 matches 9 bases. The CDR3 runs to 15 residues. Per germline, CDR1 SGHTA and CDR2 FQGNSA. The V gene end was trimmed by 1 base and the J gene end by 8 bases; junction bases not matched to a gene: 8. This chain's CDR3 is CASSLGLGQGEGYTF. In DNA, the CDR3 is TGTGCCAGCAGCTTAGGTCTGGGACAGGGTGAGGGCTACACCTTC. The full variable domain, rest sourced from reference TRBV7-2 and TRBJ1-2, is GAGVSQSPSNKVTEKGKDVELRCDPISGHTALYWYRQSLGQGLEFLIYFQGNSAPDKSGLPSDRFSAERTGGSVSTLTIQRTQQEDSAVYLCASSLGLGQGEGYTFGSGTRLTVV.

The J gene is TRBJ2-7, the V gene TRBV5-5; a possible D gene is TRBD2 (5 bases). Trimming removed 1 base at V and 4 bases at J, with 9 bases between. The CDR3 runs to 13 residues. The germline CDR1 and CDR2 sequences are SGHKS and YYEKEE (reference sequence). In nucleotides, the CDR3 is TGTGCCAGCAGCTTGACTAGAAGATACGAGCAGTACTTC. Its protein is CASSLTRRYEQYF.

The CDR3 here is CASSIGLYNEQFF. As DNA, the CDR3 is TGTGCCAGTAGTATCGGTCTTTACAATGAGCAGTTCTTC. The chain uses TRBV19 and TRBJ2-1; D call uncertain. Germline assignment: CDR1 LNHDA and CDR2 SQIVND (reference sequence). The V end lost 3 bases, the J end lost 4 bases, and 7 bases lay between the germline ends. This CDR3 comprises 13 residues.

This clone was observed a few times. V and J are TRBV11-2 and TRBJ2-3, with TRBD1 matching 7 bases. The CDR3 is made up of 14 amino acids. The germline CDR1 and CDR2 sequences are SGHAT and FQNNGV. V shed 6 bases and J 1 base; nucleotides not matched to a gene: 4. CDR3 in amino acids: CASRTGFGTDTQYF. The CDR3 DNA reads TGTGCCAGCAGGACAGGGTTTGGCACAGATACGCAGTATTTT.

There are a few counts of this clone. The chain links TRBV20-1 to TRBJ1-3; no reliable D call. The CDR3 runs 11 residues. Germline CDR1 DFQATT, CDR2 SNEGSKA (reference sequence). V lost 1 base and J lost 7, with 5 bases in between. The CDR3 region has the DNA TGCAGTGCTAGAGTGGAGAACACCATATATTTT. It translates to CSARVENTIYF.

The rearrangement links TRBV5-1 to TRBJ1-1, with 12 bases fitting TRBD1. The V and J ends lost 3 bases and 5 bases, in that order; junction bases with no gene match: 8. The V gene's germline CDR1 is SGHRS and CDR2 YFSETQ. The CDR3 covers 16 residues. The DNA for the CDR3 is TGCGCCAGCAGCTCCCGGGACAGGGGGCTCAGGACTGAAGCTTTCTTT. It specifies CASSSRDRGLRTEAFF.

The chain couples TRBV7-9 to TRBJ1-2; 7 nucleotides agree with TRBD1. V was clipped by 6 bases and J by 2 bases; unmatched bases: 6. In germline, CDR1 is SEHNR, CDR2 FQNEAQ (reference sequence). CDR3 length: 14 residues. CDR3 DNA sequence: TGTGCCAGCAGACGAGGACAGGCCAACTATGGCTACACCTTC. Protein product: CASRRGQANYGYTF.

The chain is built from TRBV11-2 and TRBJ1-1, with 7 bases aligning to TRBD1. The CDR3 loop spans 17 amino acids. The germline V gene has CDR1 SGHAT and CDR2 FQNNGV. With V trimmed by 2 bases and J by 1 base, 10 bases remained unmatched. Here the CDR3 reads CASSLRREGAGNTEAFF. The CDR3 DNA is TGTGCCAGCAGCTTACGCCGAGAGGGGGCTGGGAACACTGAAGCTTTCTTT.

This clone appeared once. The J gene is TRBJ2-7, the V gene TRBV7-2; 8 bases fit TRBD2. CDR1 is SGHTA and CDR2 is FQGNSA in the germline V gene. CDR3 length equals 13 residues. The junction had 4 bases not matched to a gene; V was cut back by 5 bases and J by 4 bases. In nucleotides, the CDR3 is TGTGCCAGCAGCCTCGTAGCGGGATACGAGCAGTACTTC. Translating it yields CASSLVAGYEQYF.

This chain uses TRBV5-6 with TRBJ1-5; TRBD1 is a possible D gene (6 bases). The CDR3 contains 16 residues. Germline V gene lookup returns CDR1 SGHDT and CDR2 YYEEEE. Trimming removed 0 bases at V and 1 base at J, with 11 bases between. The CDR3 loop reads CASSLGGGWSNQPQHF. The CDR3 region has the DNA TGTGCCAGCAGCTTGGGAGGGGGATGGAGCAATCAGCCCCAGCATTTT.

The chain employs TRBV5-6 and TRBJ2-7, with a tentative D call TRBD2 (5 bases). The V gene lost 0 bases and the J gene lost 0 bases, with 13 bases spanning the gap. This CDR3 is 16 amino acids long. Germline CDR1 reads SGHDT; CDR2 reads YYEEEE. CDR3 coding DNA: TGTGCCAGCAGCTTGGGAGCGGCTAAAAACTCCTACGAGCAGTACTTC. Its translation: CASSLGAAKNSYEQYF.

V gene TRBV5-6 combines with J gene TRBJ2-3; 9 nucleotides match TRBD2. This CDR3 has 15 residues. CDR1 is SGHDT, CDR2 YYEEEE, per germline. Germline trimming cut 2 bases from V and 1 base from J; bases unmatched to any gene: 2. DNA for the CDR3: TGTGCCAGCAGCTTTCCTAGCGGGGGCACAGATACGCAGTATTTT. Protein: CASSFPSGGTDTQYF.

In DNA form, the CDR3 reads TGTGCCAGCAGCGCCCGAGGGGGTAAATACACCGGGGAGCTGTTTTTT. It translates to CASSARGGKYTGELFF. V gene TRBV9 combines with J gene TRBJ2-2, with a tentative D call TRBD1 (6 bases). Germline loops: CDR1 SGDLS, CDR2 YYNGEE. There are 16 residues in the CDR3. Trimming removed 3 bases from V and 3 bases from J, with 15 bases in between.

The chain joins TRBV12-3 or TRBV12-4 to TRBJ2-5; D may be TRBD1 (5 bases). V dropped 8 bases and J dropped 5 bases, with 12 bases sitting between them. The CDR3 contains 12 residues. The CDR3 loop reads CASGFRAETQYF. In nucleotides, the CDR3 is TGTGCCAGCGGCTTCAGGGCGGAGACCCAGTACTTC.

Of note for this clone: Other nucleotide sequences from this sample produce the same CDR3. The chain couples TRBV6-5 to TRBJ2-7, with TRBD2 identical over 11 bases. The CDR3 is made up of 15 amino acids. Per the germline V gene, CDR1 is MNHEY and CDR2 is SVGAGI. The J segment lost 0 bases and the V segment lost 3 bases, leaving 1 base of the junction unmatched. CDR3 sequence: CASSYGTSGSYEQYF. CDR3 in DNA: TGTGCCAGCAGTTATGGGACTAGCGGCTCCTACGAGCAGTACTTC.

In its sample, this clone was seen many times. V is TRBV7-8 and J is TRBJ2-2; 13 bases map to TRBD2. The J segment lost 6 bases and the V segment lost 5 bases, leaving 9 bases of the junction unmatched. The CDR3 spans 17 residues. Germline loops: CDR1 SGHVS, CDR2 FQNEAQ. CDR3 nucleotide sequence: TGTGCCAGCAGCCAGAGATGGACTAGCGGGAGATCCGGGGAGCTGTTTTTT. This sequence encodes CASSQRWTSGRSGELFF.

Here the CDR3 DNA reads TGTGCCAGCAGTTCTCCAGGGCCAGATACGCAGTATTTT. It codes for CASSSPGPDTQYF. This chain uses TRBV28 with TRBJ2-3; D possibly corresponds to TRBD1 (5 bases). V lost 4 bases and J 4 bases, leaving 9 bases between the germline ends. The CDR3 contains 13 residues. Germline V gene sequence: CDR1 MDHEN, CDR2 SYDVKM.

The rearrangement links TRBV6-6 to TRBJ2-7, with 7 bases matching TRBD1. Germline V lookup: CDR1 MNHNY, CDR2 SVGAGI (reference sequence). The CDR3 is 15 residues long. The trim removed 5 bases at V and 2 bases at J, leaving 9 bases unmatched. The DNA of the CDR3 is TGTGCCAGCAGTAACCGGGACAGCGCTACCTACGAGCAGTACTTC. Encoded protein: CASSNRDSATYEQYF.

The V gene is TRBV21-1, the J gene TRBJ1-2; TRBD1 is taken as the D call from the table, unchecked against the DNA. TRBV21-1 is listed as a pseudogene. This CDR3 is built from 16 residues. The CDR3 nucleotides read TGTGCCAGCAGCAAAGGAGGACAGGGGAAGAACTATGGCTACACCTTC. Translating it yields CASSKGGQGKNYGYTF.

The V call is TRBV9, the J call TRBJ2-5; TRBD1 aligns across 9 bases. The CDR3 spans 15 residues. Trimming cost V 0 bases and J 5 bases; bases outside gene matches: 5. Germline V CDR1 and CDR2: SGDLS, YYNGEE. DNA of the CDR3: TGTGCCAGCAGCGTAGGACAGGGGGTGTGGGAGACCCAGTACTTC. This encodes CASSVGQGVWETQYF. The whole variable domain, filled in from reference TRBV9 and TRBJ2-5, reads DSGVTQTPKHLITATGQRVTLRCSPRSGDLSVYWYQQSLDQGLQFLIQYYNGEERAKGNILERFSAQQFPDLHSELNLSSLELGDSALYFCASSVGQGVWETQYFGPGTRLLVL.

The CDR3 coding sequence is TGTGCCAGCAGTTACTCGGACAGGGTCGGCACTGAAGCTTTCTTT. Translation: CASSYSDRVGTEAFF. This chain uses TRBV6-2 or TRBV6-3 with TRBJ1-1, with 8 bases lining up with TRBD1. The CDR3 consists of 15 residues. With V trimmed by 0 bases and J by 4 bases, 4 bases remained unmatched. Per germline, CDR1 MNHEY and CDR2 SVGEGT.

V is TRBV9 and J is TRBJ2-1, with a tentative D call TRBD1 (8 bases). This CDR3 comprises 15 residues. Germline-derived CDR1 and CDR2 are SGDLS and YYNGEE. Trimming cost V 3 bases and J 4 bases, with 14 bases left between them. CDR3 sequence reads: CASSEGGTGYNEQFF. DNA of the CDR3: TGTGCCAGCAGCGAGGGAGGGACAGGTTACAATGAGCAGTTCTTC.

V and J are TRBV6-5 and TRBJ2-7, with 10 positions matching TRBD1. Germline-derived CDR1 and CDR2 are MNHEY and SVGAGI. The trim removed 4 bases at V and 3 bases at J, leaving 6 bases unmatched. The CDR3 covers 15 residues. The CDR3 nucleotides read TGTGCCAGCAGTTCCATGGGACAGGGGAGCTACGAGCAGTACTTC. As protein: CASSSMGQGSYEQYF.

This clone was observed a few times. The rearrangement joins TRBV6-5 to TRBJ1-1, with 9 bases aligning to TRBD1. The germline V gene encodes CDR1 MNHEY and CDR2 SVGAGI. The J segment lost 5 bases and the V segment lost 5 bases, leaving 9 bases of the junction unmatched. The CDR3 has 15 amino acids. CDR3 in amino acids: CASSPTGGGRTEAFF. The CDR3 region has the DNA TGTGCCAGCAGTCCGACAGGGGGGGGGCGGACTGAAGCTTTCTTT.

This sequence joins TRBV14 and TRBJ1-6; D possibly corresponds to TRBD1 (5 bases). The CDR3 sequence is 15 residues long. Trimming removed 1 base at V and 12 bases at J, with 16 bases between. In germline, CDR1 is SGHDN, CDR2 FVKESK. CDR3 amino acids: CASSQAGQASKPLHF. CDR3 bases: TGTGCCAGCAGCCAAGCAGGGCAGGCCTCTAAACCCCTCCACTTT. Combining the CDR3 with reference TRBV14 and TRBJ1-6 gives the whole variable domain EAGVTQFPSHSVIEKGQTVTLRCDPISGHDNLYWYRRVMGKEIKFLLHFVKESKQDESGMPNNRFLAERTGGTYSTLKVQPAELEDSGVYFCASSQAGQASKPLHFGNGTRLTVT.

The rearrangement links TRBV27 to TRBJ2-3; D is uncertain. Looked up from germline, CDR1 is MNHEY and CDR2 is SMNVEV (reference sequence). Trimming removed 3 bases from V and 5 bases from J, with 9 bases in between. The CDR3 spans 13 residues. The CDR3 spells CASSLLVEDTQYF. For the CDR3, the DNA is TGTGCCAGCAGTTTGCTAGTAGAAGATACGCAGTATTTT.